Listed below are T cell receptor beta chains from one sample, sequenced in a study of shared clonotypes between healthy human individuals. Profiling relied on immunoSEQ multiplex PCR, and the TCRdb table lists in-frame clones only, not all of them. The data contain 980,000 or so clones, about three quarters of them singletons. Sequencing used memory CD4+ T cells sorted from blood. These TCRs come from a man in his late teens or twenties in good health. Both conserved end residues are part of each CDR3. The D gene is left open where the match is weak. Clone size is stated in some rows and not others, as once, few, many or a class when expanded.

clone_size	v_call	d_call	j_call	cdr3_aa	cdr3_nt
-	TRBV7-9	TRBD2	TRBJ2-1	CASSLATSGRGLSYNEQFF	TGTGCCAGCAGCTTAGCGACTAGCGGGAGGGGACTCTCCTACAATGAGCAGTTCTTC
few	TRBV30	-	TRBJ1-2	CAWASRQVGYTF	TGTGCCTGGGCCTCTCGACAGGTTGGCTACACCTTC
-	TRBV28	TRBD1	TRBJ1-6	CASSPTGTGGILGSSPLHF	TGTGCCAGCAGTCCAACCGGGACAGGGGGTATTTTGGGTAGTTCACCCCTCCACTTT
-	TRBV6-5	-	TRBJ2-7	CASRGDYEQYF	TGTGCCAGCAGAGGAGACTACGAGCAGTACTTC
-	TRBV28	-	TRBJ2-7	CASSSNPFGGSKGEQYF	TGTGCCAGCAGTTCCAACCCTTTCGGGGGATCGAAGGGGGAGCAGTACTTC
-	TRBV19	-	TRBJ1-2	CASNSGRSYGYTF	TGTGCCAGTAATTCTGGGAGAAGCTATGGCTACACCTTC
-	TRBV5-4	-	TRBJ2-3	CASSPRAKVYTDTQYF	TGTGCCAGCAGCCCCCGGGCCAAGGTCTACACAGATACGCAGTATTTT
once	TRBV4-1	-	TRBJ2-4	CASSQLGVAKNIQYF	TGCGCCAGCAGCCAACTGGGGGTAGCCAAAAACATTCAGTACTTC
-	TRBV30	-	TRBJ2-7	CAWSAGGPYEQYF	TGTGCCTGGAGTGCTGGAGGGCCCTACGAGCAGTACTTC
-	TRBV7-9	TRBD2	TRBJ2-1	CASSYGVTSSSDEQFF	TGTGCCAGCAGCTACGGCGTGACTAGCTCTAGCGATGAGCAGTTCTTC
-	TRBV4-2	-	TRBJ2-1	CASSQDLAAVTYNEQFF	TGTGCCAGCAGCCAAGATTTAGCCGCAGTCACCTACAATGAGCAGTTCTTC
-	TRBV11-2	-	TRBJ2-2	CASSLFQGGTGELFF	TGTGCCAGCAGCCTTTTCCAGGGGGGCACCGGGGAGCTGTTTTTT
-	TRBV27	-	TRBJ2-2	CASSMTPLGELFF	TGTGCCAGCAGTATGACCCCCCTCGGGGAGCTGTTTTTT
-	TRBV27	TRBD1	TRBJ1-1	CASRPRGDRDEAFF	TGTGCCAGCAGGCCCCGAGGGGACAGAGATGAAGCTTTCTTT
once	TRBV2	-	TRBJ1-1	CASSEAGRFHTEAFF	TGTGCCAGCAGTGAAGCGGGTAGATTCCACACTGAAGCTTTCTTT
-	TRBV7-3	-	TRBJ2-3	CASSPIGGRGTDTQYF	TGTGCCAGCAGCCCGATTGGGGGCAGGGGCACAGATACGCAGTATTTT
few	TRBV28	-	TRBJ2-7	CASNRGNGEQYF	TGTGCCAGCAACCGGGGGAATGGCGAGCAGTACTTC
few	TRBV15	-	TRBJ1-5	CATSREATDNQPQHF	TGTGCCACCAGCAGAGAAGCTACCGACAATCAGCCCCAGCATTTT
once	TRBV6-5	-	TRBJ1-3	CASVSEHGNTIYF	TGTGCCAGCGTGTCGGAGCACGGAAACACCATATATTTT
-	TRBV9	-	TRBJ2-7	CASSKNGMSSYEQYF	TGTGCCAGCAGCAAGAATGGAATGAGCTCCTACGAGCAGTACTTC
many	TRBV5-1	-	TRBJ2-2	CASSLGANTGELFF	TGCGCCAGCAGCTTGGGTGCGAACACCGGGGAGCTGTTTTTT
few	TRBV5-1	-	TRBJ2-1	CASSRPDTYNEQFF	TGCGCCAGCAGCCGTCCGGACACGTACAATGAGCAGTTCTTC
-	TRBV11-2	TRBD2	TRBJ2-3	CASSLGLALNTQYF	TGTGCCAGCAGCTTAGGACTAGCTTTAAATACGCAGTATTTT
-	TRBV4-1	-	TRBJ2-2	CASSQDLAGLTGELFF	TGCGCCAGCAGCCAAGATTTGGCGGGGCTCACCGGGGAGCTGTTTTTT
-	TRBV13	TRBD2	TRBJ2-5	CASSSGDAGGPKETQYF	TGTGCCAGCAGCTCCGGTGATGCGGGGGGGCCTAAAGAGACCCAGTACTTC
-	TRBV14	-	TRBJ2-1	CASSQGARNEQFF	TGTGCCAGCAGCCAAGGTGCCAGGAATGAGCAGTTCTTC
-	TRBV19	-	TRBJ1-4	CASSETSNEKLFF	TGTGCCAGTAGTGAAACATCTAATGAAAAACTGTTTTTT
-	TRBV6-1	-	TRBJ2-1	CASSEAPTHGEQFF	TGTGCCAGCAGTGAAGCCCCCACACATGGTGAGCAGTTCTTC
few	TRBV2	TRBD1	TRBJ1-6	CASTPRQGVNSPLHF	TGTGCCAGCACTCCCCGACAGGGCGTTAATTCACCCCTCCACTTT
-	TRBV28	TRBD1	TRBJ1-2	CALGQGSNGYTF	TGTGCTTTAGGACAGGGGTCGAATGGCTACACCTTC
-	TRBV7-9	TRBD2	TRBJ2-3	CASSSASGSTDTQYF	TGTGCCAGCAGCTCCGCTAGCGGAAGCACAGATACGCAGTATTTT
once	TRBV20-1	-	TRBJ2-7	CSARSGEQYF	TGCAGTGCTAGAAGTGGGGAGCAGTACTTC
-	TRBV10-2	TRBD1	TRBJ1-2	CASSLPGQPNYGYTF	TGCGCCAGCAGTCTTCCGGGACAGCCTAACTATGGCTACACCTTC
-	TRBV5-5	TRBD2	TRBJ2-1	CASSLELAGFNEQFF	TGTGCCAGCAGCTTGGAATTAGCGGGATTCAATGAGCAGTTCTTC
-	TRBV7-3	-	TRBJ2-5	CASSLTRQETQYF	TGTGCCAGCAGCTTAACCAGGCAAGAGACCCAGTACTTC
-	TRBV13	TRBD2	TRBJ2-1	CASSSSRGGPNEQFF	TGTGCCAGCAGCTCCTCCCGGGGGGGCCCCAATGAGCAGTTCTTC
-	TRBV6-1	-	TRBJ1-4	CASSESGATNEKLFF	TGTGCCAGCAGTGAATCGGGGGCAACTAATGAAAAACTGTTTTTT
once	TRBV7-6	-	TRBJ1-5	CASSLGIVQPQHF	TGTGCCAGCAGCTTAGGTATTGTTCAGCCCCAGCATTTT
few	TRBV11-2	-	TRBJ1-3	CASSLVDWSSGNTIYF	TGTGCCAGCAGCTTAGTTGACTGGAGCTCTGGAAACACCATATATTTT
-	TRBV9	-	TRBJ1-3	CASSVTLQGPAGNTIYF	TGTGCCAGCAGCGTTACTCTACAGGGCCCGGCTGGAAACACCATATATTTT
-	TRBV19	TRBD1	TRBJ1-1	CASFRTGVTEAFF	TGTGCCAGCTTCAGAACAGGGGTCACTGAAGCTTTCTTT
-	TRBV7-9	-	TRBJ2-3	CASSLLVLGSTDTQYF	TGTGCCAGCAGCCTTCTTGTGTTGGGAAGCACAGATACGCAGTATTTT
-	TRBV28	TRBD1	TRBJ1-2	CATETGANYGYTF	TGTGCCACCGAGACAGGGGCTAACTATGGCTACACCTTC
-	TRBV5-6	TRBD2	TRBJ2-7	CASSLALAGGPSYEQYF	TGTGCCAGCAGCTTGGCCTTAGCGGGGGGGCCCTCCTACGAGCAGTACTTC
once	TRBV2	-	TRBJ2-1	CASSEHERNNEQFF	TGTGCCAGCAGTGAACACGAACGAAACAATGAGCAGTTCTTC
few	TRBV19	-	TRBJ1-1	CASQLLGSTEAFF	TGTGCCAGTCAGTTGTTGGGCAGCACTGAAGCTTTCTTT
-	TRBV6-1	TRBD1	TRBJ1-6	CASIEGASYNSPLHF	TGTGCCAGCATCGAGGGGGCCAGCTATAATTCACCCCTCCACTTT
-	TRBV9	-	TRBJ1-1	CASSVEARLNTEAFF	TGTGCCAGCAGCGTCGAGGCGCGGCTGAACACTGAAGCTTTCTTT
-	TRBV18	-	TRBJ2-7	CASSRGGSYEQYF	TGTGCCAGCTCGCGAGGGGGCTCCTACGAGCAGTACTTC
-	TRBV19	-	TRBJ1-3	CASSIGSISGNTIYF	TGTGCCAGTAGTATCGGGTCCATCTCTGGAAACACCATATATTTT
few	TRBV6-6	-	TRBJ1-2	CASSTLGGGGGYTF	TGTGCCAGCAGTACACTTGGAGGGGGAGGGGGCTACACCTTC